This TCR beta chain was recorded in a study of beta chain features in type 1 diabetes. Every bit of the isolated RNA underwent reverse transcription, so sequencing read expressed TCRB transcripts. Clones were sequenced by immunoSEQ multiplex PCR, and TCRdb holds only the in-frame ones, with some missing. The sample includes 150,000 to 180,000 clones, roughly 8% of them seen just once. Germline V lookup: CDR1 SGHTA, CDR2 FQGTGA. Deletions cut 4 bases from V and 4 bases from J, with 7 bases between. This CDR3 region has 13 residues. This clone appeared a few times. The sequence derives from a man aged 18-30 years in good health. This chain links TRBV7-3 with TRBJ1-4; D possibly corresponds to TRBD1 (5 bases). Sample: central memory CD4+ T cells from blood. CDR3 amino acids: CASSSDSNEKLFF. The CDR3 coding sequence is TGTGCCAGCAGCTCCGACAGTAATGAAAAACTGTTTTTT.